This T cell receptor beta chain was sequenced during a study of Ad26.COV2.S vaccination and SARS-CoV-2 variants. V was clipped by 0 bases and J by 3 bases, with 14 bases between them. CDR1 is LGHDT, CDR2 YNNKEL, per germline (reference sequence). This CDR3 comprises 17 residues. Treatment given: around 19 received Ad26.COV2.S at low or high dose, single or two shots; roughly five received placebo; per-sample allocation not given. All samples were drawn on day 63, counting from the first vaccine or placebo injection. The vaccine delivered Wuhan-strain SARS-CoV-2 spike through an Ad26 vector. General study results and limits: Breadth and depth estimates from TCRs may understate total T cell responses.

Points on this clone: Its antigen is not identified.

The data were produced by immunoSEQ multiplex PCR, yet TCRdb's version contains in-frame clones alone and is incomplete. The sample lists 300,000 to 400,000 clones, roughly 81% occurring once. The specimen comprised peripheral blood, sampled in a trial of Ad26.COV2.S vaccine versus placebo. The sequence derives from a person between 18 and 60 years old who received the Ad26.COV2.S COVID-19 vaccine or a placebo. The rearrangement links TRBV3-1 (or the pseudogene TRBV3-2) to TRBJ2-2; D gene ambiguous. CDR3 nucleotides: TGTGCCAGCAGCCAAGATTCGAGACAACCCTACACCGGGGAGCTGTTTTTT. Protein product: CASSQDSRQPYTGELFF.